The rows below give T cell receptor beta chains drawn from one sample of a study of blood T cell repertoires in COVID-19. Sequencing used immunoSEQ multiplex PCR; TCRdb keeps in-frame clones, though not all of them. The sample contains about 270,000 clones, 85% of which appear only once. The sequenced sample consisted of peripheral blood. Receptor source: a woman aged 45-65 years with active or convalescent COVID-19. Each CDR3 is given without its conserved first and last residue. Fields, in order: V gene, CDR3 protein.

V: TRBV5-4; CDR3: ASSLATSGRIYEQY
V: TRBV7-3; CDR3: ASSSSGSSYEQF
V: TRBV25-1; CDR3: ASRGLRGGDEQF
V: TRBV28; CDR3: ASSSVTGLQPQH
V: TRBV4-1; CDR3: ASSPKTGFAEAF
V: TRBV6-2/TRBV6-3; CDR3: ASSPRGGSSYEQY
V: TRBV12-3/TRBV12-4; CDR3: ASSLLRWDTQY
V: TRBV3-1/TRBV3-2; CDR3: ASSHGSLNTEAF
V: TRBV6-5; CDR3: ASSPRINYGYT
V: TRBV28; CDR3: ASSSSGRFRGELF
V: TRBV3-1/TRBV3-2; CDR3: ASSQERVGSHEQY
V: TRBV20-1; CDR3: SATETGVRQPQH
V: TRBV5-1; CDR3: ASSSTSGASYEQY
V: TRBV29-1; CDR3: SDSQPKSDGYT
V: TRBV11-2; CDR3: ASRQSIGTGGREFSPLH
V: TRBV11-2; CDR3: ASSLDLRSSGNTIY
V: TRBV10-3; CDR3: ATSAGGSGNTIY
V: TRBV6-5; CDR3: ASRRTAIPT
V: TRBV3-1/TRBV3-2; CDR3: ASSQGQGSYEQY
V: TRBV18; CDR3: ASSDRAAENEKLF
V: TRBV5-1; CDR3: ASSGGTVVNYGYT
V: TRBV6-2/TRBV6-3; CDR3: ASSPLRLAGAPTDTQY
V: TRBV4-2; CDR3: ASSQDPGAGRADEQF
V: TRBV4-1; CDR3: ASSQQGQPRYEQY
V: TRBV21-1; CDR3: ASSKPGPQH
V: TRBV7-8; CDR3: ASSARTRRLADNEQF
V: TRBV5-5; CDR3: ASSDPRGGRANEQF
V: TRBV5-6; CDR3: ASKGTSPLLT
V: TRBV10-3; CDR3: AIRGTSGRVLEQF
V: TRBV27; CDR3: ASSRLGGNQPQH
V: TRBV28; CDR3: ASSLLTVNYGYT
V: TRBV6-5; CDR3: ATTEGGTEAF
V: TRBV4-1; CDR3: ASSLLWDRGTMNTEAF